This T cell receptor (beta chain) was captured by sequencing in a study of blood T cell repertoires in COVID-19. The wider study: PBMCs, B-cell-depleted T cells, or T cells provided the cDNA or gDNA that made up the material.

Germline assignment: CDR1 SGHDT and CDR2 YYEEEE. Between the trimmed V and J ends, which lost 0 bases and 8 bases, there was a span of 17 bases. The CDR3 is made up of 15 amino acids. Produced via immunoSEQ multiplex PCR; TCRdb's table is partial and in-frame only. The sample comprises some 220,000 clones, approximately 80% of which are singletons, and over 15% rests with the top ten. This chain joins TRBV5-6 and TRBJ1-1; D gene unclear. The source of this sequence is an elderly woman with active or convalescent COVID-19. The specimen sequenced was peripheral blood. The CDR3 region is CASSLGLHGGLEAFF. CDR3 bases: TGTGCCAGCAGCTTGGGGTTGCATGGCGGACTGGAAGCTTTCTTT.